These T cell receptor beta chains were read from a single sample in a study of beta chain features in type 1 diabetes. Profiled with immunoSEQ multiplex PCR; TCRdb holds only in-frame clones, not every one. The sample has approximately 330,000 clones; roughly 9.6% are singletons. The specimen sequenced was naive CD4+ T cells from blood. The receptors were sampled from a woman under 40 in good health. The conserved cysteine and the conserved F or W are not part of the CDR3 here. The order of the fields is V gene, clone size, D gene, J gene, CDR3 protein. The D gene is left open where the match is weak. Rows give clone size only sometimes, using once, few, many, or a class for an expanded clone.

V gene: TRBV5-4
clone size: .
D gene: TRBD2
J gene: TRBJ2-2
CDR3 protein: ASSPGTSGVNTGELF

V gene: TRBV25-1
clone size: few
D gene: .
J gene: TRBJ1-1
CDR3 protein: ASSLQGGTEAF

V gene: TRBV29-1
clone size: .
D gene: TRBD1
J gene: TRBJ1-1
CDR3 protein: SVRGVRNTEAF

V gene: TRBV4-1
clone size: .
D gene: .
J gene: TRBJ2-7
CDR3 protein: ASSPTSGAHEQY

V gene: TRBV29-1
clone size: few
D gene: TRBD1
J gene: TRBJ2-2
CDR3 protein: SVGQEGTGELF

V gene: TRBV6-6
clone size: .
D gene: TRBD1
J gene: TRBJ2-7
CDR3 protein: ASSYGTAPYEQY

V gene: TRBV29-1
clone size: many
D gene: TRBD2
J gene: TRBJ2-4
CDR3 protein: SVLGVAGDIQY

V gene: TRBV14
clone size: .
D gene: .
J gene: TRBJ2-2
CDR3 protein: ASRELALTGELF

V gene: TRBV7-3
clone size: .
D gene: .
J gene: TRBJ2-2
CDR3 protein: ASSLSGTTNTGELF

V gene: TRBV6-6
clone size: .
D gene: .
J gene: TRBJ2-3
CDR3 protein: ASWASDTDTQY

V gene: TRBV28
clone size: few
D gene: .
J gene: TRBJ2-3
CDR3 protein: ASSFPYDTQY

V gene: TRBV19
clone size: .
D gene: TRBD1
J gene: TRBJ2-1
CDR3 protein: ASSTRTGPSLHNEQF

V gene: TRBV2
clone size: .
D gene: .
J gene: TRBJ2-1
CDR3 protein: ASNQETYNEQF

V gene: TRBV28
clone size: .
D gene: .
J gene: TRBJ2-7
CDR3 protein: ASILSGDSDEQY

V gene: TRBV29-1
clone size: .
D gene: TRBD1
J gene: TRBJ2-3
CDR3 protein: SVEGTGGDTQY

V gene: TRBV7-6
clone size: .
D gene: TRBD1
J gene: TRBJ2-7
CDR3 protein: ASSSKWDSSYEQY

V gene: TRBV28
clone size: .
D gene: .
J gene: TRBJ1-2
CDR3 protein: ASSLPTLGGYGYT

V gene: TRBV6-5
clone size: .
D gene: TRBD2
J gene: TRBJ2-3
CDR3 protein: ASSYSGGTDTQY

V gene: TRBV28
clone size: few
D gene: TRBD1
J gene: TRBJ2-5
CDR3 protein: ASTLTGAGETQY

V gene: TRBV27
clone size: .
D gene: .
J gene: TRBJ1-2
CDR3 protein: ASSLSPGHRPGSYGYT

V gene: TRBV28
clone size: few
D gene: TRBD1
J gene: TRBJ1-5
CDR3 protein: ASCTGDYQPQH

V gene: TRBV7-3
clone size: few
D gene: TRBD2
J gene: TRBJ2-1
CDR3 protein: ASSHRPGLAGGEQF